These 31 T cell receptor beta chains originate from one sample sequenced in a study of T cell repertoires in cytomegalovirus infection. TCRdb used MiXCR to reprocess the reads, holding one entry per CDR3 protein. The sample carries around 71,000 distinct CDR3 sequences, roughly 20% recorded once. These TCRs' antigens remain unknown. The source material was CD8+ T cells from cultured PBMCs, sampled from culture after CMV antigen stimulation. The receptor set was obtained from a human donor in good health (CMV status not recorded). Some clones in this sample may be carry-over from other donors' samples.

The chain carries TRBV7-2 and TRBJ2-5; D remains ambiguous. Germline V lookup: CDR1 SGHTA, CDR2 FQGNSA. Deletions cut 0 bases from V and 5 bases from J, with 16 bases between. CDR3 length equals 16 residues. The CDR3: CASSLALARVGETQYF. As DNA, the CDR3 is TGTGCCAGCAGCTTAGCGTTGGCTAGAGTTGGGGAGACCCAGTACTTC.

Note on this clonotype: Likely a read error: the CDR3 ends without its conserved phenylalanine or tryptophan. The rearrangement uses TRBV20-1 and TRBJ2-1; a weak D match, TRBD2 (6 bases). Trimming pared 3 bases from V and 3 bases from J, leaving 9 bases between. CDR1 is DFQATT and CDR2 is SNEGSKA in the germline V gene (reference sequence). This CDR3 is built from 13 residues. CDR3 residues: CSARAGFYNEQFV. CDR3 nucleotides: TGCAGTGCTAGGGCGGGGTTCTACAATGAGCAGTTCGTC.

J is TRBJ2-1 and V is TRBV6-4; D not certain. Trimming cost V 3 bases and J 2 bases, with 5 bases left between them. This CDR3 comprises 13 residues. Germline V gene data show CDR1 as MRHNA and CDR2 as SNTAGT. The CDR3 is CASSEGTYNEQFF. The CDR3 region has the DNA TGTGCCAGCAGTGAAGGGACCTACAATGAGCAGTTCTTC.

The rearrangement links TRBV7-8 to TRBJ2-3, with D perhaps matching TRBD1 (5 bases). This CDR3 contains 17 residues. The V end was cut by 1 base, the J end by 2 bases, with 16 bases between. Germline CDR1 is SGHVS and CDR2 is FQNEAQ. The CDR3 loop reads CASSLEAGQGITDTQYF. The CDR3, as DNA: TGTGCCAGCAGCTTAGAAGCCGGGCAGGGAATCACAGATACGCAGTATTTT.

This clonotype came up a few times. The CDR3 is CASSLHLQGREDTQYF. CDR3 in DNA: TGTGCCAGCAGCTTACATCTCCAGGGAAGGGAAGATACGCAGTATTTT. The V gene is TRBV7-2, the J gene TRBJ2-3; tentative D call: TRBD1 (5 bases). Germline V lookup: CDR1 SGHTA, CDR2 FQGNSA. This CDR3 has 16 residues. Trimming cost V 2 bases and J 5 bases, with 17 bases left between them.

The chain recombines TRBV7-6 with TRBJ1-1; the match to TRBD1 covers 7 bases. Trimming took 1 base from V and 1 from J; bases not matched to a gene: 9. The CDR3 runs to 17 residues. Germline V gene data show CDR1 as SGHVS and CDR2 as FNYEAQ. CDR3 nucleotide sequence: TGTGCCAGCAGCTTAGAGAGAAGAGGGGGCAGGAACACTGAAGCTTTCTTT. This sequence encodes CASSLERRGGRNTEAFF. Looking up the rest from reference TRBV7-6 and TRBJ1-1 gives the full variable domain: GAGVSQSPRYKVTKRGQDVALRCDPISGHVSLYWYRQALGQGPEFLTYFNYEAQQDKSGLPNDRFSAERPEGSISTLTIQRTEQRDSAMYRCASSLERRGGRNTEAFFGQGTRLTVV.

Concerning this clonotype itself: One end of the junction is discordant with germline, which a read error may explain. This chain connects TRBV7-6 to TRBJ2-2; D may be TRBD1 (5 bases). Germline CDR1 reads SGHVS; CDR2 reads FNYEAQ. CDR3 size: 13 residues. CDR3 amino acids: CASSEDIGGELFF. The CDR3 nucleotides read TGTGCTAGCAGCGAGGACATAGGCGGGGAGCTGTTTTTT.

This chain joins TRBV7-8 and TRBJ2-7; no reliable D call. V lost 3 bases and J 2 bases, leaving 11 bases between the germline ends. In germline, CDR1 is SGHVS, CDR2 FQNEAQ. This CDR3 comprises 14 residues. CDR3 residues: CASSFSVVPYEQYF. CDR3 DNA sequence: TGTGCCAGCAGCTTCTCAGTAGTCCCCTACGAGCAGTACTTC.

This clonotype came up many times. The rearrangement uses TRBV12-3 or TRBV12-4 and TRBJ1-1; D remains ambiguous. The CDR3 covers 11 residues. Trimming took off 5 bases at V and 1 base at J, with 2 bases between the two ends. The CDR3, as DNA: TGTGCCAGCAGTCCGAACACTGAAGCTTTCTTT. It codes for CASSPNTEAFF.

The table lists this clonotype with a few counts. The rearrangement joins TRBV7-6 to TRBJ1-4; D is undetermined. V was shortened by 1 base and J by 8 bases, with 14 bases between the two germline ends. The CDR3 loop spans 15 amino acids. CDR1 and CDR2 from the germline V gene are SGHVS and FNYEAQ. CDR3: CASSLVPRFDEKLFF. The DNA for the CDR3 is TGTGCCAGCAGCTTAGTTCCCAGGTTCGACGAAAAACTGTTTTTT.

This clonotype was detected only a few times. The chain joins TRBV7-8 to TRBJ2-1; perhaps TRBD1 as D (6 bases). CDR3 length equals 15 residues. V was pared by 0 bases and J by 9 bases, with 15 bases between. CDR1 SGHVS and CDR2 FQNEAQ come from the germline V gene. This CDR3 is CASSLARTAKGEQFF. For the CDR3, the DNA is TGTGCCAGCAGCTTAGCCCGGACAGCCAAGGGTGAGCAGTTCTTC.

This clonotype was counted between two and nine times. This chain uses TRBV7-8 with TRBJ1-2, with D perhaps matching TRBD1 (5 bases). Trimming took 5 bases from V and 1 from J, leaving 14 bases between them. CDR1 is SGHVS and CDR2 is FQNEAQ in the germline V gene. The CDR3 extends over 15 amino acids. The CDR3 DNA sequence: TGTGCCAGCAGCCCGGGACCGGGGGTTAACTATGGCTACACCTTC. It specifies CASSPGPGVNYGYTF.

The chain employs TRBV7-2 and TRBJ2-1; 7 positions agree with TRBD1. CDR3 length: 15 amino acids. V lost 7 bases and J lost 1; bases outside the gene matches: 7. Germline V gives CDR1 SGHTA, CDR2 FQGNSA. CDR3 DNA: TGTGCCAGCACCCTGACAGGGCCGTCCTACAATGAGCAGTTCTTC. It yields the protein CASTLTGPSYNEQFF. Full variable domain (remainder filled in from reference TRBV7-2 and TRBJ2-1): GAGVSQSPSNKVTEKGKDVELRCDPISGHTALYWYRQSLGQGLEFLIYFQGNSAPDKSGLPSDRFSAERTGGSVSTLTIQRTQQEDSAVYLCASTLTGPSYNEQFFGPGTRLTVL.

This clonotype was counted once. The chain carries TRBV6-1 and TRBJ1-1, with D unclear. CDR1 and CDR2 (germline): MNHNS, SASEGT. The CDR3 covers 12 residues. Deletions cut 10 bases from V and 5 bases from J, with 14 bases between. CDR3 coding DNA: TGTGCCACCTCCGGGAGACGAACTGAAGCTTTCTTT. Encoded protein: CATSGRRTEAFF.

This clonotype was counted ten times or more. This chain connects TRBV4-1 to TRBJ1-4, with TRBD1 as a possible D gene (5 bases). Germline loops: CDR1 MGHRA, CDR2 YSYEKL. Deletions cut 4 bases from V and 7 bases from J, with 16 bases between. The CDR3 length is 15 residues. The CDR3 sequence is CASSPSGTPSEKLFF. CDR3 coding DNA: TGCGCCAGCAGCCCGAGCGGGACTCCAAGTGAAAAACTGTTTTTT.

The rearrangement links TRBV7-8 to TRBJ1-1; D uncertain. This CDR3 is built from 14 residues. Germline V gene sequence: CDR1 SGHVS, CDR2 FQNEAQ. Deletions cut 1 base from V and 6 bases from J, with 12 bases between. DNA of the CDR3: TGTGCCAGCAGCTTAGGGCAGGAAATCGCTGAAGCTTTCTTT. Its translation: CASSLGQEIAEAFF.

This clonotype was recorded many times. This chain connects TRBV12-3 or TRBV12-4 to TRBJ2-1, with 7 bases fitting TRBD1. J was trimmed by 3 bases and V by 2 bases; bases with no gene match: 4. The CDR3 consists of 15 residues. The CDR3 reads CASSLIAGGYNEQFF. CDR3 DNA: TGTGCCAGCAGTTTAATCGCAGGGGGCTACAATGAGCAGTTCTTC.

This clonotype was observed many times. The rearrangement links TRBV20-1 to TRBJ2-3, with D unresolved. CDR3 size: 13 residues. Germline V gene data show CDR1 as DFQATT and CDR2 as SNEGSKA (reference sequence). V was trimmed by 3 bases and J by 4 bases, leaving 11 bases between them. The DNA of the CDR3 is TGCAGTGCTAGCGTTTTCTGGGCAGATACGCAGTATTTT. It codes for CSASVFWADTQYF.

This rearrangement joins TRBV27 to TRBJ2-1, with TRBD2 matching over 7 bases. The V gene end was trimmed by 5 bases and the J gene end by 7 bases; junction bases not matched to a gene: 5. The CDR3 is 13 amino acids. Germline CDR1 is MNHEY and CDR2 is SMNVEV (reference sequence). The CDR3 coding sequence is TGTGCCAGCAGTCCGACTAGCATGAATGAGCAGTTCTTC. It translates to CASSPTSMNEQFF.

The rearrangement uses TRBV7-9 and TRBJ2-7; 7 bases match TRBD1. V shed 5 bases, J shed 7 bases, and the junction held 8 bases outside the gene matches. The CDR3 contains 13 residues. CDR1 and CDR2 from the germline V gene are SEHNR and FQNEAQ (reference sequence). CDR3 region: CASSPLGQVEQYF. The CDR3 DNA is TGTGCCAGCAGCCCACTAGGACAGGTGGAGCAGTACTTC.

This clonotype has a handful of counts. The chain joins TRBV7-9 to TRBJ2-2; tentative D call: TRBD1 (6 bases). There are 16 residues in the CDR3. V was clipped by 4 bases and J by 0 bases, with 12 bases between them. Germline V gene sequence: CDR1 SEHNR, CDR2 FQNEAQ (reference sequence). The CDR3 DNA reads TGTGCCAGCAGCTCGCCCCAGGGGCCGAACACCGGGGAGCTGTTTTTT. The encoded protein is CASSSPQGPNTGELFF.

The rearrangement joins TRBV6-6 to TRBJ1-3, with 8 bases identical to TRBD1. With 2 bases clipped from V and 0 bases from J, the junction kept 15 bases outside the gene matches. This CDR3 region has 20 residues. The V gene's germline CDR1 is MNHNY and CDR2 SVGAGI (reference sequence). CDR3 nucleotides: TGTGCCAGCAGTTACCAAGAGGTGGGACAGGTACTTCTCTCTGGAAACACCATATATTTT. It codes for CASSYQEVGQVLLSGNTIYF.

The table lists this clonotype with a few counts. The chain carries TRBV27 and TRBJ1-6; perhaps TRBD1 as D (6 bases). Trimming shortened V by 5 bases and J by 9 bases, and 14 bases separated the two germline ends. This CDR3 spans 14 amino acids. Looked up from germline, CDR1 is MNHEY and CDR2 is SMNVEV (reference sequence). This CDR3 is CASSLLQGTSPLHF. CDR3 in DNA: TGTGCCAGCAGTCTATTACAGGGTACTTCACCCCTCCACTTT.

This clonotype was picked up a small number of times. The gene calls are TRBV7-2 and TRBJ2-1, with 11 positions matching TRBD2. Germline CDR1 is SGHTA and CDR2 is FQGNSA. V lost 10 bases, J lost 12 bases, and 11 bases stayed unmatched. The CDR3 loop spans 13 amino acids. In DNA, the CDR3 is TGTGCCATACTAGCGGGGGCCCCTAAGCGGCAGTTCTTC. Its protein is CAILAGAPKRQFF.

This clonotype appeared a few times. The V call is TRBV7-9, the J call TRBJ2-2; tentative D call: TRBD1 (6 bases). CDR1 and CDR2 from the germline V gene are SEHNR and FQNEAQ (reference sequence). The CDR3 runs 17 residues. V was shortened by 3 bases and J by 0 bases, with 14 bases between the two germline ends. The CDR3 is CASSFLETGSNTGELFF. DNA of the CDR3: TGTGCCAGCAGCTTCTTAGAGACAGGATCGAACACCGGGGAGCTGTTTTTT.

The chain joins TRBV4-3 to TRBJ1-2; no firm D call. CDR1 and CDR2 from the germline V gene are LGHNA and YSLEER. CDR3 size: 15 residues. V gave up 2 bases and J gave up 2 bases, with 12 bases separating them. The DNA for the CDR3 is TGCGCCAGCAGCCAACGCGGACGAACAAACTATGGCTACACCTTC. As protein: CASSQRGRTNYGYTF.

The rearrangement uses TRBV7-8 and TRBJ1-1; 9 positions agree with TRBD1. The CDR3 is 15 amino acids. The germline V gene has CDR1 SGHVS and CDR2 FQNEAQ. V lost 5 bases, J lost 5 bases, and 9 bases stayed unmatched. This chain's CDR3 is CASSLGQGGGTEAFF. The CDR3 region has the DNA TGTGCCAGCAGCCTGGGACAGGGAGGAGGGACTGAAGCTTTCTTT. Variable domain in full (rest from reference TRBV7-8 and TRBJ1-1): GAGVSQSPRYKVAKRGQDVALRCDPISGHVSLFWYQQALGQGPEFLTYFQNEAQLDKSGLPSDRFFAERPEGSVSTLKIQRTQQEDSAVYLCASSLGQGGGTEAFFGQGTRLTVV.

The chain carries TRBV7-9 and TRBJ2-2; 8 nucleotides align to TRBD1. J gave up 4 bases and V 4 bases, and 11 bases lay outside the gene matches. The CDR3 covers 17 residues. Germline V gives CDR1 SEHNR, CDR2 FQNEAQ (reference sequence). The chain's CDR3 is CASSSPAGQGGTGELFF. CDR3 DNA sequence: TGTGCCAGCAGCTCTCCGGCCGGACAGGGAGGCACCGGGGAGCTGTTTTTT.

The chain couples TRBV12-3 or TRBV12-4 to TRBJ2-7; no firm D call. CDR3 length equals 17 residues. With 3 bases removed from V and 3 bases from J, the gap between germline ends came to 21 bases. Written as DNA, the CDR3 is TGTGCCAGCAGTTTGTCAGTAGTGGGTCTAACCTACTACGAGCAGTACTTC. This translates into CASSLSVVGLTYYEQYF.

Regarding this clonotype: A junction boundary mismatches the germline segment, possibly from a read error. The V gene is TRBV7-2, the J gene TRBJ1-6; D not resolved. CDR1 and CDR2 (germline): SGHTA, FQGNSA. The CDR3 loop spans 15 amino acids. The CDR3 region is CASSLLKADNPPLHF. The CDR3 nucleotides are TGTGCCAGCAGCTTACTCAAGGCAGATAATCCACCCCTCCACTTT. Full variable domain (missing parts from reference TRBV7-2 and TRBJ1-6): GAGVSQSPSNKVTEKGKDVELRCDPISGHTALYWYRQSLGQGLEFLIYFQGNSAPDKSGLPSDRFSAERTGGSVSTLTIQRTQQEDSAVYLCASSLLKADNPPLHFGNGTRLTVT.

The genes are TRBV7-2 and TRBJ2-7; tentative D call: TRBD2 (5 bases). V gave up 5 bases and J gave up 1 base, with 15 bases separating them. Germline V gene data show CDR1 as SGHTA and CDR2 as FQGNSA. CDR3 length: 15 residues. The CDR3 region is CASSRGSVLSYEQYF. As DNA, the CDR3 is TGTGCCAGCAGCCGAGGGAGCGTATTATCCTACGAGCAGTACTTC.